Listed below are T cell receptor beta chains from one sample, sequenced in a study of blood T cell repertoires in COVID-19. The method was immunoSEQ multiplex PCR; TCRdb's version includes in-frame clones alone and lacks a portion of them. The sample yields over 300,000 clones, 70% to 90% seen once. Material: peripheral blood. These receptors were taken from a human donor in a cohort sampled during active COVID-19. Each CDR3 is given with its conserved first and last residue. D genes are given only for firm matches. The size entry is marked missing in some rows and otherwise reads once, few, many or a size class.

d_call	v_call	j_call	clone_size	cdr3_nt	cdr3_aa
NA	TRBV6-1	TRBJ1-4	NA	TGTGCCAGCAGTGAGTCAGGGGCGTGGGAAAAACTGTTTTTT	CASSESGAWEKLFF
TRBD1	TRBV11-2	TRBJ1-5	NA	TGTGCCAGCAGCCCGGGACAGGGTAGAAAGCCCCAGCATTTT	CASSPGQGRKPQHF
NA	TRBV6-1	TRBJ1-2	NA	TGTGCCAGCAGTGAAGTAGACAGTAACTATGGCTACACCTTC	CASSEVDSNYGYTF
TRBD2	TRBV3-1/TRBV3-2	TRBJ2-7	NA	TGTGCCAGCAGCCAAGTCCCTAGCGGGGGTTACGAGCAGTACTTC	CASSQVPSGGYEQYF
NA	TRBV4-1	TRBJ1-3	NA	TGCGCCAGCAGCCAAGACAGGGGCGCGTTTGGAAACACCATATATTTT	CASSQDRGAFGNTIYF
TRBD1	TRBV6-2/TRBV6-3	TRBJ2-5	NA	TGTGCCAGCAGCAGCTGGGACAGGGAGGTTGAGACCCAGTACTTC	CASSSWDREVETQYF
TRBD1	TRBV7-8	TRBJ2-3	once	TGTGCCAGCAGCTCGGGACAGGGCTACACAGATACGCAGTATTTT	CASSSGQGYTDTQYF
TRBD1	TRBV2	TRBJ1-5	NA	TGTGCCAGCGGAGACAGGGGGCTCAATCAGCCCCAGCATTTT	CASGDRGLNQPQHF
TRBD1	TRBV25-1	TRBJ1-1	few	TGTGCCAGCAGTTTACCCGGGACAGGGTTCACTGAAGCTTTCTTT	CASSLPGTGFTEAFF
NA	TRBV2	TRBJ1-1	NA	TGTGCCAGCACCCGATCGGCGCTAGTTAACACTGAAGCTTTCTTT	CASTRSALVNTEAFF
TRBD2	TRBV24-1	TRBJ2-7	NA	TGTGCCACCAGTTCCCCGGGAGGTTACGAGCAGTACTTC	CATSSPGGYEQYF
TRBD1	TRBV28	TRBJ1-6	NA	TGTGCCAGCAGTTTGGGGAACAGGGGCTCAAACTATAATTCACCCCTCCACTTT	CASSLGNRGSNYNSPLHF
NA	TRBV9	TRBJ2-3	NA	TGTGCCAGCAGCCCACTAATGGGAGGGGGGGCCAAAGATACGCAGTATTTT	CASSPLMGGGAKDTQYF
NA	TRBV27	TRBJ1-2	NA	TGTGCCAGCAGTTTTGGAGGCCCGGACGACACTTGGGGCTACACCTTC	CASSFGGPDDTWGYTF
NA	TRBV25-1	TRBJ1-1	NA	TGTGCCAGCAGGCTAACAGGGAACACTGAAGCTTTCTTT	CASRLTGNTEAFF
TRBD1	TRBV5-4	TRBJ1-3	NA	TGTGCCAGCAGCTGGGGACAGGGAGGTGGAAACACCATATATTTT	CASSWGQGGGNTIYF
TRBD1	TRBV6-2/TRBV6-3	TRBJ1-1	NA	TGTGCCAGCAGTACTACAGGGGGTCTCACTGAAGCTTTCTTT	CASSTTGGLTEAFF
TRBD1	TRBV5-4	TRBJ1-4	NA	TGTGCCAGCAGCAGGACAGGAGTTAATGAAAAACTGTTTTTT	CASSRTGVNEKLFF
NA	TRBV7-3	TRBJ2-1	NA	TGTGCCAGCAGCTTAAATGGGGGCAGGCGCGACAATGAGCAGTTCTTC	CASSLNGGRRDNEQFF
NA	TRBV5-5	TRBJ1-5	few	TGTGCCAGCAGCTTGTTTGCCGGGGATCTAGGTCAGCCCCAGCATTTT	CASSLFAGDLGQPQHF
NA	TRBV2	TRBJ2-7	NA	TGTGCCAGCAGGGAGGGGCCCTCCTACGAGCAGTACTTC	CASREGPSYEQYF
NA	TRBV7-2	TRBJ2-3	NA	TGTGCCAGCAGCCCCGGAGGGCGGACAGATACGCAGTATTTT	CASSPGGRTDTQYF
TRBD2	TRBV19	TRBJ2-1	NA	TGTGCCAGTAAAACTAGCGGGGGAACCAATGAGCAGTTCTTC	CASKTSGGTNEQFF
TRBD1	TRBV9	TRBJ1-2	NA	TGTGCCAGCAGCACGGGACAGATCTATGGCTACACCTTC	CASSTGQIYGYTF
NA	TRBV9	TRBJ2-7	few	TGTGCCAGCAGCGTACTGGGCAGTTCCTACGAGCAGTACTTC	CASSVLGSSYEQYF
NA	TRBV27	TRBJ2-3	NA	TGTGCCAGCAGGGCCCGCAGAAGCACAGATACGCAGTATTTT	CASRARRSTDTQYF
NA	TRBV25-1	TRBJ2-3	NA	TGTGCCAGCAGGGCCTTAGCGACCGAAACCACAGATACGCAGTATTTT	CASRALATETTDTQYF
NA	TRBV5-6	TRBJ1-6	NA	TGTGCCAGCAGCTTGAAAGGGGGGGGTTCACCCCTCCACTTT	CASSLKGGGSPLHF
NA	TRBV7-9	TRBJ2-1	NA	TGTGCCAGCAGCTATAACTCCTACAATGAGCAGTTCTTC	CASSYNSYNEQFF
NA	TRBV5-6	TRBJ2-7	NA	TGTGCCAGCAGCTTGGCGACCCCGGGGGAGCAGTACTTC	CASSLATPGEQYF
NA	TRBV3-1/TRBV3-2	TRBJ2-3	NA	TGTGCCAGCAGCCAGGTTGGGGGGACCACAGATACGCAGTATTTT	CASSQVGGTTDTQYF
TRBD2	TRBV13	TRBJ2-1	once	TGTGCCAGCAGCTTCACTAGCGGGGGTGACAATGAGCAGTTCTTC	CASSFTSGGDNEQFF
TRBD1	TRBV24-1	TRBJ1-5	NA	TGTGCCACACAGGGGTTTGGGGTTTCGGGTCAGCCCCAGCATTTT	CATQGFGVSGQPQHF
TRBD1	TRBV24-1	TRBJ2-3	NA	TGTGCCACCAGTGATTTCAAGGACAGGGGGCATACAGATACGCAGTATTTT	CATSDFKDRGHTDTQYF
TRBD1	TRBV24-1	TRBJ2-1	once	TGTGCCACCAGCCAGGACAGGGGGACCTATAATGAGCAGTTCTTC	CATSQDRGTYNEQFF
NA	TRBV20-1	TRBJ1-4	NA	TGCAGTGTCCAGCGATTTGAAAAACTGTTTTTT	CSVQRFEKLFF
TRBD1	TRBV5-4	TRBJ1-1	once	TGTGCCAGCAGCTCCGGGACAGGGAACACTGAAGCTTTCTTT	CASSSGTGNTEAFF